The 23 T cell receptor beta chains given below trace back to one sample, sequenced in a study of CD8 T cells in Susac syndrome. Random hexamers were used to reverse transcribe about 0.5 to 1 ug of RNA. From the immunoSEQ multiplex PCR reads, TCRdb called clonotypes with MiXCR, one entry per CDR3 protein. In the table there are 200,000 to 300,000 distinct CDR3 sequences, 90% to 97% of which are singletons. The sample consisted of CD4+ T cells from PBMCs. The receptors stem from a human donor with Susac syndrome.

CDR3 amino acids: CASSLGGQTPGRTQYF. In DNA, the CDR3 is TGTGCCAGCAGCTTAGGGGGTCAGACCCCCGGACGGACGCAGTATTTT. The chain carries TRBV5-4 and TRBJ2-3; D perhaps matches TRBD1 (6 bases). This CDR3 has 16 residues. CDR1 and CDR2 from the germline V gene are SGHNT and YYREEE (reference sequence). Trimming pared 2 bases from V and 9 bases from J, leaving 22 bases between.

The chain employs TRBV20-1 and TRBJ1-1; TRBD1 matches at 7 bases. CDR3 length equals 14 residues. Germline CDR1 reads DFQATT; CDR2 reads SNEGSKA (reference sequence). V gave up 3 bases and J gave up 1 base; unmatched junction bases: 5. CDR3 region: CSASPGGANTEAFF. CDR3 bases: TGCAGTGCTAGTCCAGGGGGGGCGAACACTGAAGCTTTCTTT.

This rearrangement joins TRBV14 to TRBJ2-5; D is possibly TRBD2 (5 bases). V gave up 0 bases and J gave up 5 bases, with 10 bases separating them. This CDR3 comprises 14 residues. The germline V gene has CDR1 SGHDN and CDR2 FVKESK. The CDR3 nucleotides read TGTGCCAGCAGCCAAGATGAGGGATTGGAGACCCAGTACTTC. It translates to CASSQDEGLETQYF.

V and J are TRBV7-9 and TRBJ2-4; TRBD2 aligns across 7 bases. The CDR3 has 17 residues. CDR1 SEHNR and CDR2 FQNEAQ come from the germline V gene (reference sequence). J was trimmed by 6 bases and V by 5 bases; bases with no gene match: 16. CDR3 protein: CASSRSPGSGETNIQYF. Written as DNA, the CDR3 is TGTGCCAGCAGCCGAAGCCCGGGGAGCGGGGAGACAAACATTCAGTACTTC.

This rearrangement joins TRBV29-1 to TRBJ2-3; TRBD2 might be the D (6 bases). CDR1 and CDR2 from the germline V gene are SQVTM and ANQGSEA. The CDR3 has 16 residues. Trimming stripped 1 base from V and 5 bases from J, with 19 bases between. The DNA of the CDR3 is TGCAGCGTTGAAGGGACGGTAGCGGTGGGAAGAGATACGCAGTATTTT. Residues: CSVEGTVAVGRDTQYF.

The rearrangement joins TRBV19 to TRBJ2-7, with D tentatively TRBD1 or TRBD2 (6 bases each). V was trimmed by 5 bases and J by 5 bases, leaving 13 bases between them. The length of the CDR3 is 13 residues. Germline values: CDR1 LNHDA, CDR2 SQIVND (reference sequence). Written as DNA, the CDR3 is TGTGCCAGTAGTCCGGGGGCCCCCAACGAGCAGTACTTC. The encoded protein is CASSPGAPNEQYF.

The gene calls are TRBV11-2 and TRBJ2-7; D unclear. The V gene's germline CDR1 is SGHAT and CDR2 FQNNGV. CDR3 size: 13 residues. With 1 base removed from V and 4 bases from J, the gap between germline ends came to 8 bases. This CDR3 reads CASSLVGPYEQYF. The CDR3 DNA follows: TGTGCCAGCAGCTTAGTAGGTCCGTACGAGCAGTACTTC. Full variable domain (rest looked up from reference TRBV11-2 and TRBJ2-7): EAGVAQSPRYKIIEKRQSVAFWCNPISGHATLYWYQQILGQGPKLLIQFQNNGVVDDSQLPKDRFSAERLKGVDSTLKIQPAKLEDSAVYLCASSLVGPYEQYFGPGTRLTVT.

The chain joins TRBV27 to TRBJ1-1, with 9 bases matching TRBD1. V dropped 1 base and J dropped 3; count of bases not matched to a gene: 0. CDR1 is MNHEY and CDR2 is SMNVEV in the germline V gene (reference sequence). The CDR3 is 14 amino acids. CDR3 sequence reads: CASSLWDRDTEAFF. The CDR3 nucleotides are TGTGCCAGCAGTTTATGGGACAGGGACACTGAAGCTTTCTTT.

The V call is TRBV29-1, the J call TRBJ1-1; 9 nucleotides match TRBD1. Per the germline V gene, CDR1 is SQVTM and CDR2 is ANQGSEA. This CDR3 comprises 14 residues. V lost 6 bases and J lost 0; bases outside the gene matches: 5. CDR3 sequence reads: CSVGTGSMNTEAFF. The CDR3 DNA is TGCAGCGTGGGGACAGGGTCGATGAACACTGAAGCTTTCTTT.

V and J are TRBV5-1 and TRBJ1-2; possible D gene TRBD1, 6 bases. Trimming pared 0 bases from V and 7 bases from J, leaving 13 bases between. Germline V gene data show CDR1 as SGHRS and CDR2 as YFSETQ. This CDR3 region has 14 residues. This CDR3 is CASSLVSGEAGYTF. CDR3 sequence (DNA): TGCGCCAGCAGCTTGGTCTCAGGGGAGGCTGGCTACACCTTC.

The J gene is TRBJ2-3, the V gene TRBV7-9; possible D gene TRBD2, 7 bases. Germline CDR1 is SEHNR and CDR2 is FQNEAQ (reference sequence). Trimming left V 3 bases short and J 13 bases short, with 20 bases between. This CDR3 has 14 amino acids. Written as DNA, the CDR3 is TGTGCCAGCAGCTTCACTACTGGGGGGGCTACCGAGTATTTT. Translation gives CASSFTTGGATEYF. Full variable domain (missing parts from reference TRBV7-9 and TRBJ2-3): DTGVSQNPRHKITKRGQNVTFRCDPISEHNRLYWYRQTLGQGPEFLTYFQNEAQLEKSRLLSDRFSAERPKGSFSTLEIQRTEQGDSAMYLCASSFTTGGATEYFGPGTRLTVL.

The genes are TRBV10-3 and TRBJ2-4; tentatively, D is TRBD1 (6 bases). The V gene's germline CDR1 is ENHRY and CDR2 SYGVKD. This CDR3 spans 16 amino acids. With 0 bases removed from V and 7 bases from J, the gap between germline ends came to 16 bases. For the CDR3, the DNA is TGTGCCATCAGTGAGTCAAGGGGGACGGTCACCAACATTCAGTACTTC. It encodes CAISESRGTVTNIQYF.

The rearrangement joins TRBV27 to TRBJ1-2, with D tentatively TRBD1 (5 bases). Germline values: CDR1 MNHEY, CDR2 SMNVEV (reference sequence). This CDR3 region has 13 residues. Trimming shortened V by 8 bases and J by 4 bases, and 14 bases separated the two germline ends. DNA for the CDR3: TGTGCCAGCGGTGACCCAGGGCCCTATGGCTACACCTTC. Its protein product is CASGDPGPYGYTF.

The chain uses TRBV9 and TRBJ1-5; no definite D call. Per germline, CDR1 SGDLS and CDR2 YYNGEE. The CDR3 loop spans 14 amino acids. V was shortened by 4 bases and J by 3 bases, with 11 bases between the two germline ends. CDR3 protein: CASSRAASNQPQHF. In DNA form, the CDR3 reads TGTGCCAGCAGCCGAGCCGCGTCCAATCAGCCCCAGCATTTT.

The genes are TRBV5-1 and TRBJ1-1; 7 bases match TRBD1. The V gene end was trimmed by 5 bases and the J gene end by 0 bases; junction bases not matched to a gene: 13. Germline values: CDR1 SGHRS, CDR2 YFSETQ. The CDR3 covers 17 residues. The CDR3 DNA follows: TGCGCCAGCAGGTGGGACAGTCTTATGAGCCTGAACACTGAAGCTTTCTTT. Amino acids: CASRWDSLMSLNTEAFF.

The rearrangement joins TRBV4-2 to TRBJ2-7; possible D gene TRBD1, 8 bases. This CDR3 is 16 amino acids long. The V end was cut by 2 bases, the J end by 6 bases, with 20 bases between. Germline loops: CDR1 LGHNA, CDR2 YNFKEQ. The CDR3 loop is CASSQTDTGGGGEQYF. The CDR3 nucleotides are TGTGCCAGCAGCCAAACGGATACAGGGGGAGGGGGCGAGCAGTACTTC.

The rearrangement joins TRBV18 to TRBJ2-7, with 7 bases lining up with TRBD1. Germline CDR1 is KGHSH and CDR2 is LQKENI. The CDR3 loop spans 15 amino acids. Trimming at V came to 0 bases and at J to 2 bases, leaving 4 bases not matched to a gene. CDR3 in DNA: TGTGCCAGCTCACCACCGAGGACAGGTCCCTACGAGCAGTACTTC. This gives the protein CASSPPRTGPYEQYF.

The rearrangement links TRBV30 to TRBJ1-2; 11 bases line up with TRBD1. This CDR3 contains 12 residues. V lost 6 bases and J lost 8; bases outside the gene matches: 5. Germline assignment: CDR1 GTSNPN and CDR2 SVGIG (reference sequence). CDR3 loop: CACGTGGYGYTF. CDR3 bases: TGTGCCTGTGGGACAGGGGGTTACGGCTACACCTTC.

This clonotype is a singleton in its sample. CDR3 DNA: TGTGCCACTCACCGGACGGGGGCCGCGCGCTACGAGCAGTACTTC. Protein sequence: CATHRTGAARYEQYF. The rearrangement links TRBV6-2 or TRBV6-3 to TRBJ2-7, with D perhaps assigned TRBD1 or TRBD2 (6 bases each). The V gene lost 10 bases and the J gene lost 3 bases, with 22 bases spanning the gap. The CDR3 is made up of 15 amino acids. Per germline, CDR1 MNHEY and CDR2 SVGEGT.

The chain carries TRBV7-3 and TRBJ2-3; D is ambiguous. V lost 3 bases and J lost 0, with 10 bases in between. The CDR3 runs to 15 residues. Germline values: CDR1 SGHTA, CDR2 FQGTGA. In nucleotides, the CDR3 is TGTGCCAGCAGCTTCAGAGGTTCTAGCACAGATACGCAGTATTTT. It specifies CASSFRGSSTDTQYF.

This CDR3 reads CSGAGTSVYQPQHF. CDR3 coding DNA: TGCAGCGGCGCAGGGACGAGTGTCTACCAGCCCCAGCATTTT. This chain connects TRBV29-1 to TRBJ1-5, with TRBD1 as a possible D gene (5 bases). Trimming cost V 7 bases and J 7 bases, with 20 bases left between them. The CDR3 is made up of 14 amino acids. Germline V gene data show CDR1 as SQVTM and CDR2 as ANQGSEA. Based on the CDR3 plus reference TRBV29-1 and TRBJ1-5, the full variable domain is SAVISQKPSRDICQRGTSLTIQCQVDSQVTMMFWYRQQPGQSLTLIATANQGSEATYESGFVIDKFPISRPNLTFSTLTVSNMSPEDSSIYLCSGAGTSVYQPQHFGDGTRLSIL.

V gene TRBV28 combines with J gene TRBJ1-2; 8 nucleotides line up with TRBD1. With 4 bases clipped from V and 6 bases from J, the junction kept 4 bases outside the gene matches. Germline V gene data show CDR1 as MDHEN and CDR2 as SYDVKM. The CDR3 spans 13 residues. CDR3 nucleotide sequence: TGTGCCAGCAGTTGGCAGGGGGCGAATGGCTACACCTTC. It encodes CASSWQGANGYTF.

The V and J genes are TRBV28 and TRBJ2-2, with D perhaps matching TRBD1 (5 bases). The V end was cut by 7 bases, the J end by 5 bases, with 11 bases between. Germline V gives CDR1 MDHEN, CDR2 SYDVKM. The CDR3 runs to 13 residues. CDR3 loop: CASTPPGTGELFF. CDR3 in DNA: TGTGCCAGCACCCCCCCAGGGACCGGGGAGCTGTTTTTT.